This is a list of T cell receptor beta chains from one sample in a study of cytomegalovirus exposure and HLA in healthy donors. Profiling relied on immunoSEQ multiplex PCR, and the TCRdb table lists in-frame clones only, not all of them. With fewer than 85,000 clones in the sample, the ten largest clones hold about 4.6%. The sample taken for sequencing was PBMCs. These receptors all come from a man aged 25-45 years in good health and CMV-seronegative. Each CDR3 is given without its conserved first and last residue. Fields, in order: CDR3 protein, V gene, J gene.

CDR3 protein: ASSLGRGSGSYEQY
V gene: TRBV7-8
J gene: TRBJ2-7

CDR3 protein: ANSPLRASSYEQY
V gene: TRBV18
J gene: TRBJ2-7

CDR3 protein: ASSRGGGSGSNQPQH
V gene: TRBV25-1
J gene: TRBJ1-5

CDR3 protein: ASSEATPEASGYT
V gene: TRBV6-1
J gene: TRBJ1-2

CDR3 protein: ASSVYDSGELF
V gene: TRBV9
J gene: TRBJ2-2

CDR3 protein: ASSLGAGTGHYEQY
V gene: TRBV7-9
J gene: TRBJ2-7

CDR3 protein: ASSQGFRGYGYT
V gene: TRBV9
J gene: TRBJ1-2

CDR3 protein: ASSAQTGNQETQY
V gene: TRBV7-6
J gene: TRBJ2-5

CDR3 protein: ASSKGGYGYT
V gene: TRBV11-1
J gene: TRBJ1-2

CDR3 protein: ASSDGPRTPLH
V gene: TRBV6-1
J gene: TRBJ1-6

CDR3 protein: ASSSRTGPGLTEAF
V gene: TRBV5-4
J gene: TRBJ1-1

CDR3 protein: ASREGVWEQF
V gene: TRBV2
J gene: TRBJ2-1

CDR3 protein: ASSLAGQGGIYGYT
V gene: TRBV5-6
J gene: TRBJ1-2

CDR3 protein: ASCPSNTGELF
V gene: TRBV6-1
J gene: TRBJ2-2

CDR3 protein: ASSSGWWGYT
V gene: TRBV2
J gene: TRBJ1-2

CDR3 protein: ASSLSDAGGEAF
V gene: TRBV19
J gene: TRBJ1-1

CDR3 protein: AISSGQGSYEQY
V gene: TRBV10-3
J gene: TRBJ2-7

CDR3 protein: AWGGLIRPDNEQF
V gene: TRBV30
J gene: TRBJ2-1

CDR3 protein: AATDRVSYEQY
V gene: TRBV10-2
J gene: TRBJ2-7

CDR3 protein: AISELPQGSDYT
V gene: TRBV10-3
J gene: TRBJ1-2

CDR3 protein: ASTTGGGYEQY
V gene: TRBV11-1
J gene: TRBJ2-7

CDR3 protein: ASSQLLAGYNEQF
V gene: TRBV14
J gene: TRBJ2-1

CDR3 protein: ASSSRGSSSTDTQY
V gene: TRBV28
J gene: TRBJ2-3

CDR3 protein: ASSASEGGRPQH
V gene: TRBV6-1
J gene: TRBJ1-5

CDR3 protein: ASSEALRQGYEQY
V gene: TRBV2
J gene: TRBJ2-7

CDR3 protein: ASSPGTGGETEAF
V gene: TRBV18
J gene: TRBJ1-1

CDR3 protein: ASSHGSRGSSYNEQF
V gene: TRBV4-1
J gene: TRBJ2-1

CDR3 protein: ASSARDRAYEQY
V gene: TRBV6-1
J gene: TRBJ2-7

CDR3 protein: ASSPAGMGSPLH
V gene: TRBV18
J gene: TRBJ1-6

CDR3 protein: ASSKDRVGWSPLH
V gene: TRBV28
J gene: TRBJ1-6

CDR3 protein: ASSMQGNEQF
V gene: TRBV19
J gene: TRBJ2-1

CDR3 protein: ASSAPLTGGMNTEAF
V gene: TRBV25-1
J gene: TRBJ1-1

CDR3 protein: ASSQRGGGTDTQY
V gene: TRBV4-3
J gene: TRBJ2-3